The 6 T cell receptor beta chains below all came from one sample that was sequenced in a study of blood T cell repertoires in COVID-19. Clones were read by immunoSEQ multiplex PCR, and TCRdb kept only the in-frame ones, dropping some. The table lists fewer than 110,000 clones, approximately 88% of them singletons. Sequencing input: peripheral blood. Receptors were obtained from a woman aged 55 to 70 with acute or convalescent COVID-19.

CDR3 DNA: TGCAGTGCCGAACAGGGACAAATCACTGAAGCTTTCTTT. It encodes CSAEQGQITEAFF. The V call is TRBV29-1, the J call TRBJ1-1, with TRBD1 as a possible D gene (6 bases). Germline values: CDR1 SQVTM, CDR2 ANQGSEA. CDR3 length: 13 amino acids.

This clone has only one observation. The chain couples TRBV7-8 to TRBJ1-1; TRBD1 aligns across 10 bases. J lost 10 bases, V lost 1 base, and 12 bases had no gene match. The CDR3 contains 16 residues. Germline V CDR1 and CDR2: SGHVS, FQNEAQ. CDR3 DNA: TGTGCCAGCAGCTTAGAAACCCCCGGGACAGGGGTTTCAGCTTTCTTT. Translated, it gives CASSLETPGTGVSAFF. Filled out from reference TRBV7-8 and TRBJ1-1, the complete variable domain reads GAGVSQSPRYKVAKRGQDVALRCDPISGHVSLFWYQQALGQGPEFLTYFQNEAQLDKSGLPSDRFFAERPEGSVSTLKIQRTQQEDSAVYLCASSLETPGTGVSAFFGQGTRLTVV.

This sequence joins TRBV27 and TRBJ1-2; possible D gene TRBD1, 6 bases. Trimming left V 5 bases short and J 4 bases short, with 17 bases between. Germline lookup yields CDR1 MNHEY and CDR2 SMNVEV (reference sequence). This CDR3 contains 15 residues. The CDR3 here is CASSMTGGKGYGYTF. The CDR3 DNA follows: TGTGCCAGCAGTATGACAGGAGGAAAGGGCTATGGCTACACCTTC.

The chain joins TRBV4-2 to TRBJ1-2; possibly TRBD1 for D (6 bases). V lost 1 base and J 2 bases, leaving 14 bases between the germline ends. The CDR3 sequence is 16 residues long. Germline V gene sequence: CDR1 LGHNA, CDR2 YNFKEQ. DNA for the CDR3: TGTGCCAGCAGCCAAGGGGGTAAGGGGGGGAACTATGGCTACACCTTC. Encoded protein: CASSQGGKGGNYGYTF.

This clone came up once. The chain joins TRBV9 to TRBJ2-5; D is unclear. The CDR3 has 13 amino acids. V lost 4 bases, J lost 1 base, and 8 bases lay in between. Germline CDR1 is SGDLS and CDR2 is YYNGEE. This chain's CDR3 is CASSPGSQETQYF. CDR3 in DNA: TGTGCCAGCAGCCCCGGGTCCCAAGAGACCCAGTACTTC. The variable domain in full, completed from reference TRBV9 and TRBJ2-5, reads DSGVTQTPKHLITATGQRVTLRCSPRSGDLSVYWYQQSLDQGLQFLIQYYNGEERAKGNILERFSAQQFPDLHSELNLSSLELGDSALYFCASSPGSQETQYFGPGTRLLVL.

V is TRBV5-4 and J is TRBJ1-1; no firm D call. The V end lost 3 bases, the J end lost 4 bases, and 13 bases lay between the germline ends. Germline V gene data show CDR1 as SGHNT and CDR2 as YYREEE (reference sequence). This CDR3 spans 14 amino acids. CDR3 DNA: TGTGCCAGCAGCTCCCCCGTCCTCCGCACTGAAGCTTTCTTT. Protein: CASSSPVLRTEAFF.